The rows below give T cell receptor beta chains drawn from one sample of a study of tumor and adjacent non-tumor tissue in lung cancer. TCRdb analysed the multiplex PCR reads with MiXCR anew, one entry per CDR3 protein. This table has 100,000 to 150,000 distinct CDR3 sequences, roughly 64% appearing once. The source material was lung tumor tissue. Source of these receptors: a man between 25 and 39 years old with non-small cell lung cancer. CDR3s include the opening cysteine and the closing phenylalanine or tryptophan. D genes are given only for firm matches. Part of the rows lack a size; the others show once, few, many or a class for expanded clones.

J	length	V	size	D	CDR3	DNA
TRBJ1-1	13	TRBV2	few	-	CASRGPMNTEAFF	TGTGCCAGCAGGGGACCCATGAACACTGAAGCTTTCTTT
TRBJ2-1	14	TRBV30	-	-	CAWKSGPGYNEQFF	TGTGCCTGGAAGTCCGGACCTGGGTACAATGAGCAGTTCTTC
TRBJ2-7	13	TRBV6-2/TRBV6-3	-	-	CAGSYSIAYEQYF	TGTGCCGGCAGTTACTCGATTGCCTACGAGCAGTACTTC
TRBJ2-1	22	TRBV11-2	once	TRBD2	CASSSHRNAGLAGGSSYNEQFF	TGTGCCAGCAGCTCTCACCGCAACGCGGGACTAGCGGGGGGCAGCTCCTACAATGAGCAGTTCTTC
TRBJ1-4	14	TRBV14	-	-	CASIQDLTSEKLFF	TGTGCCAGCATCCAAGATCTGACCTCGGAAAAACTGTTTTTT
TRBJ2-7	16	TRBV5-4	few	-	CASSLGLRTRSYEQYF	TGTGCCAGCAGCTTGGGTCTGCGGACCCGCTCCTACGAGCAGTACTTC
TRBJ2-6	17	TRBV6-9	-	-	CASSYHWAGSGANILTF	TGTGCCAGCAGTTATCATTGGGCGGGCTCGGGGGCCAACATCCTGACTTTC
TRBJ2-3	17	TRBV6-1	-	-	CASEGGLCAAGTDTQYF	TGTGCCAGCGAAGGGGGGCTGTGCGCAGCAGGCACAGATACGCAGTATTTT
TRBJ2-1	14	TRBV12-3/TRBV12-4	few	TRBD2	CTSSLSGLLNEQFF	TGTACCAGTAGTCTCTCGGGACTACTCAATGAGCAGTTCTTC
TRBJ1-5	17	TRBV6-1	-	-	CASSDARSAHSNQPQHF	TGTGCTAGCAGTGATGCCCGTTCTGCTCATAGCAATCAGCCCCAGCATTTT
TRBJ1-5	16	TRBV20-1	-	TRBD1	CSAKEPRGLSNQPQHF	TGCAGTGCTAAAGAGCCCAGGGGGCTTAGCAATCAACCCCAGCATTTT
TRBJ1-2	10	TRBV6-6	-	-	CASSYSRRTF	TGTGCCAGCAGTTACTCCCGGCGCACCTTC
TRBJ2-5	15	TRBV20-1	many	-	CSARPGPSSGETQYF	TGCAGTGCTAGACCGGGGCCGTCCTCCGGAGAGACCCAGTACTTC